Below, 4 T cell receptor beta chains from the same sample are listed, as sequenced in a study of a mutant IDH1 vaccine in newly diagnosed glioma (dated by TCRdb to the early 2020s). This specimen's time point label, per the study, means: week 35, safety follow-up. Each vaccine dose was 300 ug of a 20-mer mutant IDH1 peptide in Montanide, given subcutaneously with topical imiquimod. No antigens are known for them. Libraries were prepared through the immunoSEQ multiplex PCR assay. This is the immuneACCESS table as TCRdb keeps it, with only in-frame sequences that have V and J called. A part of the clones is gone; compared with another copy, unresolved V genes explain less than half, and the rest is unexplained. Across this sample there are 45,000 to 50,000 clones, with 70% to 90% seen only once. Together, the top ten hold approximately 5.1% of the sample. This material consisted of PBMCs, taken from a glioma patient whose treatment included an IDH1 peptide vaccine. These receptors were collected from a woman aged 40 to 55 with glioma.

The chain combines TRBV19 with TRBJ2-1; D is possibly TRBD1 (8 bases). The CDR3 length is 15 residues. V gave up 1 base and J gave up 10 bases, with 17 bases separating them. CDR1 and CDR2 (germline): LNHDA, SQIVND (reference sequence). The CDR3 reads CASSIASGGQAEQFF. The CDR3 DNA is TGTGCCAGTAGTATAGCGTCGGGGGGACAGGCCGAGCAGTTCTTC.

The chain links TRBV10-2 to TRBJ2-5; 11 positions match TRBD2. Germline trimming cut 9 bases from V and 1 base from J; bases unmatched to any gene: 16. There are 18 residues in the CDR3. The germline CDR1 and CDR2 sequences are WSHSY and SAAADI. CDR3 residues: CASGTASGGPLTQETQYF. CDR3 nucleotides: TGCGCCAGTGGAACGGCTAGCGGGGGGCCCCTGACCCAAGAGACCCAGTACTTC.

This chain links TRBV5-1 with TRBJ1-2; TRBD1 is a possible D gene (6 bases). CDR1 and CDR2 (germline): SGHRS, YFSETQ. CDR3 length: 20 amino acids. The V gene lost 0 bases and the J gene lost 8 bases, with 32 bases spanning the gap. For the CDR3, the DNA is TGCGCCAGCAGCTTGGCGCGACCGGGACAATCTTCCGAGCCTCCAAGGGGCTACACCTTC. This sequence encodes CASSLARPGQSSEPPRGYTF.

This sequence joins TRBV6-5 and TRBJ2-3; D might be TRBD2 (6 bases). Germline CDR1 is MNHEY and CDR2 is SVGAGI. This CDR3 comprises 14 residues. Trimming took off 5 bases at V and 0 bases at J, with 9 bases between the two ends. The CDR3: CASSLGLSTDTQYF. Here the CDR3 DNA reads TGTGCCAGCAGTCTGGGACTTAGCACAGATACGCAGTATTTT.